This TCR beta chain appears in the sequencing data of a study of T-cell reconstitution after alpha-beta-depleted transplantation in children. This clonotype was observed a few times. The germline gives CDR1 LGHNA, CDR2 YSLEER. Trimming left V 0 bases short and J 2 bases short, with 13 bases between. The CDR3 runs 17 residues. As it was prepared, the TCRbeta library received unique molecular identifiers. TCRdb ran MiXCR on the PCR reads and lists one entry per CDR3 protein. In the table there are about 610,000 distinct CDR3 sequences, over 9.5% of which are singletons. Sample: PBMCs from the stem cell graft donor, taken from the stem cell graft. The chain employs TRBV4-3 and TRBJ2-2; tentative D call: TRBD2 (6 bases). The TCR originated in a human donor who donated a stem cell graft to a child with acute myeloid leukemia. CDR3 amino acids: CASSQDIRERNTGELFF. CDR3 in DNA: TGCGCCAGCAGCCAAGATATCCGGGAGAGAAACACCGGGGAGCTGTTTTTT.